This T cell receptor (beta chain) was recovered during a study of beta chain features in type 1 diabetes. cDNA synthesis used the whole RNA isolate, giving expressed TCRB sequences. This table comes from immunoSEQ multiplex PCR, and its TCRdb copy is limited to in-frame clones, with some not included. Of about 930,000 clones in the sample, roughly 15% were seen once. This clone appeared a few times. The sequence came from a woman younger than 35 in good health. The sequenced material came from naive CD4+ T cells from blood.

CDR3 in DNA: TGTGCCAGCAGCAAGGTGCAGGACAGTAGCACAGATACGCAGTATTTT. Amino acids: CASSKVQDSSTDTQYF. V gene TRBV5-4 combines with J gene TRBJ2-3, with D possibly being TRBD1 (6 bases). Germline V lookup: CDR1 SGHNT, CDR2 YYREEE (reference sequence). The CDR3 contains 16 residues. Between the trimmed V and J ends, which lost 4 bases and 0 bases, there was a span of 15 bases.